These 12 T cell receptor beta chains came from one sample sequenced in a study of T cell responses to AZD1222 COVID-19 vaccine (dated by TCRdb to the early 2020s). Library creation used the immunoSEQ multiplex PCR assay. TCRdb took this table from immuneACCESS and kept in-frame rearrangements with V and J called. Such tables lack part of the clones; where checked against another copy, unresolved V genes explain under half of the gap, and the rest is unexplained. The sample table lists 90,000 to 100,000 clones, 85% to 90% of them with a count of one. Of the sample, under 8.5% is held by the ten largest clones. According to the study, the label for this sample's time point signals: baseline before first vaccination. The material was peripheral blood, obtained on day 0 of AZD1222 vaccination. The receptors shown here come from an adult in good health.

CDR3 sequence (DNA): TGTGCCAGCAGTTTGACAGTCGGGAATCAGCCCCAGCATTTT. Amino acid sequence: CASSLTVGNQPQHF. The chain recombines TRBV28 with TRBJ1-5; D may be TRBD1 (5 bases). The CDR3 loop spans 14 amino acids. Germline values: CDR1 MDHEN, CDR2 SYDVKM. V gave up 3 bases and J gave up 4 bases, with 10 bases separating them.

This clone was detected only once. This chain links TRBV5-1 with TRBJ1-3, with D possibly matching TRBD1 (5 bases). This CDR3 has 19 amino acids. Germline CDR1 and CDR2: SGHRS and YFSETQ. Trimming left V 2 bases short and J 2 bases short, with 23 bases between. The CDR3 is CASSFSGGAREGAGNTIYF. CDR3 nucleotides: TGCGCCAGCAGCTTCTCCGGCGGGGCCCGAGAGGGCGCTGGAAACACCATATATTTT.

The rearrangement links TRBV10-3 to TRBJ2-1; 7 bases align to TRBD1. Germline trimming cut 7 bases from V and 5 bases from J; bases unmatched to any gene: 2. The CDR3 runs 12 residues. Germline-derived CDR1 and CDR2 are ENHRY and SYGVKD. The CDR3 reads CAIKGTDNEQFF. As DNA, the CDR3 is TGTGCCATCAAGGGGACAGACAATGAGCAGTTCTTC.

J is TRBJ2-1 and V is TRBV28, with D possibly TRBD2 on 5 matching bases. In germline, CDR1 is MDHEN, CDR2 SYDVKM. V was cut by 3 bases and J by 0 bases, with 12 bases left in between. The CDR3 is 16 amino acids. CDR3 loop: CASSFSGRVSYNEQFF. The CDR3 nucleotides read TGTGCCAGCAGTTTCAGCGGCCGTGTCTCCTACAATGAGCAGTTCTTC.

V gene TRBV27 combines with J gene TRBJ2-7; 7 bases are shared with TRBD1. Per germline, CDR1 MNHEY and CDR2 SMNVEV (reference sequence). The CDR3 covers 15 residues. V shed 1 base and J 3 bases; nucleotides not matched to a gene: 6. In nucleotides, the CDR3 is TGTGCCAGCAGTTTATGGGGACAGTCAGGCTACGAGCAGTACTTC. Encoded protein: CASSLWGQSGYEQYF.

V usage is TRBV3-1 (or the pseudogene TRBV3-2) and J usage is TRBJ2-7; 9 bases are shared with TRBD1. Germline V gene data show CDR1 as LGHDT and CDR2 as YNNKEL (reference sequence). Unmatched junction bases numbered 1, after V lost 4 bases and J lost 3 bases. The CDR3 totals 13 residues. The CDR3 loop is CASSPGQGYEQYF. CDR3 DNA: TGTGCCAGCAGCCCGGGACAGGGCTACGAGCAGTACTTC.

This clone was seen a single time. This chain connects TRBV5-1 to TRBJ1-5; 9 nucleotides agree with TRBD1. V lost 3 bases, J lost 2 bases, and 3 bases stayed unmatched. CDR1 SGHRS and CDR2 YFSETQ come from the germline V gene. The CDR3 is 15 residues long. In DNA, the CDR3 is TGCGCCAGCAGCTCGGGACAGGGTGGCAATCAGCCCCAGCATTTT. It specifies CASSSGQGGNQPQHF.

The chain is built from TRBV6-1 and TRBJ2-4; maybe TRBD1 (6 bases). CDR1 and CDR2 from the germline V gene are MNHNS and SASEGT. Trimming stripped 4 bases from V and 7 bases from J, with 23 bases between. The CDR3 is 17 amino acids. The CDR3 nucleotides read TGTGCCAGCAGTGCCAAGCGGCAGGGGTCTCTTTTGAACATTCAGTACTTC. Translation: CASSAKRQGSLLNIQYF.

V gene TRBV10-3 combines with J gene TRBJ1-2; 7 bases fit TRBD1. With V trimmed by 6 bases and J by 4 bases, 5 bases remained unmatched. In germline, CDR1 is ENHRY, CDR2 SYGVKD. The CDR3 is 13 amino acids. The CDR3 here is CAIRGTVRYGYTF. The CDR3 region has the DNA TGTGCCATCAGGGGGACAGTTCGCTATGGCTACACCTTC.

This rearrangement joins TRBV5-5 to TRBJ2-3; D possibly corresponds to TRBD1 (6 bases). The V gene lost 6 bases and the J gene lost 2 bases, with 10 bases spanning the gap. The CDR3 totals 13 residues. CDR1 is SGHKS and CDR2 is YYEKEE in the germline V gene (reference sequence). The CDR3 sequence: CASIQGNTDTQYF. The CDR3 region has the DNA TGTGCCAGCATACAGGGTAACACAGATACGCAGTATTTT.

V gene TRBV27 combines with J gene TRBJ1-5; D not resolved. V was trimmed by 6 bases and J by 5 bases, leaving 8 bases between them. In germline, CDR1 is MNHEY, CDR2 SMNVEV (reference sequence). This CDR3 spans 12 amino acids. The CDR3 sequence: CASRTGHQPQHF. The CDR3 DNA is TGTGCCAGCAGGACGGGCCATCAGCCCCAGCATTTT.

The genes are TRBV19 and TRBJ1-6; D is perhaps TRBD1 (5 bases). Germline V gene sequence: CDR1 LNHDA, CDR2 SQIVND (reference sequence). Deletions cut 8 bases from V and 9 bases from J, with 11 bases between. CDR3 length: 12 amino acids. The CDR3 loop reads CASGAGSSPLHF. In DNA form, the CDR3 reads TGTGCCAGTGGGGCCGGAAGTTCACCCCTCCACTTT.